Listed here are 2 T cell receptor beta chains from one sample, sequenced in a study of shared clonotypes between healthy human individuals. Assay used: immunoSEQ multiplex PCR; TCRdb lists only in-frame clones, some missing. The table lists roughly 1,100,000 clones, about 77% of them singletons. The sample consisted of memory CD4+ T cells sorted from blood. As for subset: CD45RA-negative fraction. Receptors originate from a man between 18 and 35 years old in good health.

The V and J genes are TRBV27 and TRBJ1-5, with D unresolved. The CDR3 extends over 12 amino acids. V gave up 10 bases and J gave up 2 bases, with 9 bases separating them. Germline loops: CDR1 MNHEY, CDR2 SMNVEV (reference sequence). The CDR3 sequence is CATGGGNQPQHF. In DNA form, the CDR3 reads TGTGCCACCGGTGGGGGCAATCAGCCCCAGCATTTT.

A single count supports this clone. The chain combines TRBV5-1 with TRBJ1-2, with a tentative D call TRBD1 (6 bases). This CDR3 comprises 14 residues. Deletions cut 0 bases from V and 5 bases from J, with 11 bases between. In germline, CDR1 is SGHRS, CDR2 YFSETQ. CDR3 loop: CASSLDRVRYGYTF. The CDR3 region has the DNA TGCGCCAGCAGCTTGGACAGGGTGCGGTATGGCTACACCTTC.